The source of this T cell receptor (beta chain) is a study of radiotherapy plus CTLA-4 blockade in lung cancer (dated by TCRdb to 2017 to 2018). As for the study more broadly: Among the enrolled patients, about 20% had an objective response, and approximately 33% reached disease control.

The junction shows trimming of 5 bases on V and 4 bases on J, and the gene matches do not reach 11 bases of it. The germline V gene (reference sequence) provides CDR1 MNHEY and CDR2 SMNVEV. Its CDR3 holds 16 amino acids, cysteine through phenylalanine. The DNA shown is the 48-base CDR3, in frame from base 1. Focal radiation therapy combined with CTLA-4 blockade (ipilimumab) was tested in patients with chemo-refractory metastatic non-small-cell lung cancer. The library was generated by the immunoSEQ multiplex PCR assay. The table was pulled from immuneACCESS by TCRdb, which kept in-frame rearrangements only. Such tables lose some clones; where checked, under half of the loss comes from unresolved V genes, and the rest has no known cause. This sample has approximately 94,000 clones in its table, and approximately 80% of those were observed once. The ten largest clones take up about 25% of the sample.

Results the study describes overall, beyond this receptor: Increased serum interferon-beta after radiation, together with early dynamic changes in blood T cell clones, were reported to be the strongest predictors of response. TCR clones derived from tumors expanded in peripheral blood after treatment with radiotherapy and ipilimumab.

For this clone: The antigen this receptor binds is unknown. The record has no base qualities; no much larger clone is one base away.

Recombination connected TRBV27 to TRBJ2-5; the junction holds 9 bases that match TRBD2. The TCR was taken from a human donor with non-small cell lung cancer that progressed on radiotherapy plus ipilimumab. The sample here was peripheral blood, taken from a patient treated with radiotherapy plus ipilimumab. DNA sequence: TGTGCCAGCAGTCCACGGCCAGCGGGAGGTGGAGAGACCCAGTACTTC. Translated, this gives CASSPRPAGGGETQYF.